What follows describes a single T cell receptor (beta chain). The sample is drawn from a study of blood T cell repertoires in COVID-19. Study at large: Acute and convalescent COVID-19 specimens originated in the United States, Italy and Spain. From T cells, B-cell-depleted T cells, or PBMCs came the material, which was cDNA or gDNA.

Trimming removed 2 bases from V and 4 bases from J, with 14 bases in between. Germline-derived CDR1 and CDR2 are ENHRY and SYGVKD. The CDR3 runs 15 residues. Produced via immunoSEQ multiplex PCR; TCRdb's table is partial and in-frame only. The sample contains 65,000 to 100,000 clones, approximately 80% of which appear only once. This chain uses TRBV10-3 with TRBJ1-1; TRBD1 might be the D (6 bases). Sequencing was carried out using peripheral blood. The TCR originated in a woman of 80 years or more with acute or convalescent COVID-19. CDR3 protein: CAISEPQGRGTEAFF. CDR3 bases: TGTGCCATCAGTGAGCCCCAGGGCAGGGGCACTGAAGCTTTCTTT.